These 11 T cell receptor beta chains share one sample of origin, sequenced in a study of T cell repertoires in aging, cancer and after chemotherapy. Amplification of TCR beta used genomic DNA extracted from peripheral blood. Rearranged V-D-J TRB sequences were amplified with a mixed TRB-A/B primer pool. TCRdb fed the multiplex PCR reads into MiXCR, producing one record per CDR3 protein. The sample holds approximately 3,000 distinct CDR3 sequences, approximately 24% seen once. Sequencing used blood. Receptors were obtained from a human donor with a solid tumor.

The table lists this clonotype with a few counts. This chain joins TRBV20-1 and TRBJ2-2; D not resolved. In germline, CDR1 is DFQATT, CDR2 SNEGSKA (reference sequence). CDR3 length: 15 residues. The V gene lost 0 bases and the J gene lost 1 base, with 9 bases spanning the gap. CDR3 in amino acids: CSARDRFRNTGELFF. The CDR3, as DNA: TGCAGTGCTAGAGACAGGTTTCGGAACACCGGGGAGCTGTTTTTT.

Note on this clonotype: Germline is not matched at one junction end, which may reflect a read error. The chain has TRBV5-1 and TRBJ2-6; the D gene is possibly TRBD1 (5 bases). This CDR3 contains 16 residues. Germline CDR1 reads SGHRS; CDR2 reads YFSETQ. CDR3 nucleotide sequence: TGTGCCAGCAGCCCACGGACACTCTCTGGGGCCAACGTCCTGACTTTC. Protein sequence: CASSPRTLSGANVLTF.

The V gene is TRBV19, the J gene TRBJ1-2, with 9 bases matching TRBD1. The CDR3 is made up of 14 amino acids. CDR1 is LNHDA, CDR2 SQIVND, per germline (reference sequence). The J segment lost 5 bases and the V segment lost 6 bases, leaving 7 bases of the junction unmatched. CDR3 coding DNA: TGTGCCAGTAGAGAACAGGGGGCTGGTTATGGCTACACCTTC. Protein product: CASREQGAGYGYTF.

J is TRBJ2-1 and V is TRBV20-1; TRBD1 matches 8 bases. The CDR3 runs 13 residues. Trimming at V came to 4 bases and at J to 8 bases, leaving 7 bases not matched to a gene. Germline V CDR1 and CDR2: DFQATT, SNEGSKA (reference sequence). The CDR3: CSAIAGGRDEQFF. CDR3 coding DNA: TGCAGTGCTATTGCAGGGGGCAGGGATGAGCAGTTCTTC.

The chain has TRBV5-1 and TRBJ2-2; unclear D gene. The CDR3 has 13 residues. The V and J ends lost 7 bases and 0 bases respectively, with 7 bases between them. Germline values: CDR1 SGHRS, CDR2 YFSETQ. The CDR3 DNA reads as TGCGCCAGCCTATCCACGAACACCGGGGAGCTGTTTTTT. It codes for CASLSTNTGELFF.

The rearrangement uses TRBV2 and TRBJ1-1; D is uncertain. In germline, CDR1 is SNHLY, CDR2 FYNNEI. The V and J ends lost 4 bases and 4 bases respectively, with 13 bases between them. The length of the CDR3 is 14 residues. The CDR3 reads CASSASRFRTEAFF. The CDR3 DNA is TGTGCCAGCAGTGCAAGCCGGTTTCGCACTGAAGCTTTCTTT. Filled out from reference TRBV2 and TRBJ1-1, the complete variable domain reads EPEVTQTPSHQVTQMGQEVILRCVPISNHLYFYWYRQILGQKVEFLVSFYNNEISEKSEIFDDQFSVERPDGSNFTLKIRSTKLEDSAMYFCASSASRFRTEAFFGQGTRLTVV.

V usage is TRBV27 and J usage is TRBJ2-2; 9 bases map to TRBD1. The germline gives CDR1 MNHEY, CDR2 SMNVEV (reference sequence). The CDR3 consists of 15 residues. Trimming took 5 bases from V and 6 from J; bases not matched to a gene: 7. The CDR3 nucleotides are TGTGCCAGCAGTCTGACCCACAGGGGGCCCGGGGAGCTGTTTTTT. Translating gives CASSLTHRGPGELFF.

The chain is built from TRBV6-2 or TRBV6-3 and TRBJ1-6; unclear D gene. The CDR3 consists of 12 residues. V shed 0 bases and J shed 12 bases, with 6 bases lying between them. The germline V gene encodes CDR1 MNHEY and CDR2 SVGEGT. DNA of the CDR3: TGTGCCAGCAGTTACTCGAGTGTACCCCTCCACTTT. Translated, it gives CASSYSSVPLHF.

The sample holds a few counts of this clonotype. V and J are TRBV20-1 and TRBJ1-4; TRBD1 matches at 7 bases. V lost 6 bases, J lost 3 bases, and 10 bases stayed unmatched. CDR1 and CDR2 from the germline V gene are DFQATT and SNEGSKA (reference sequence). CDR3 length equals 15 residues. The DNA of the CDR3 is TGCAGTGCCCCAAACCCCGGGACAGCTAATGAAAAACTGTTTTTT. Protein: CSAPNPGTANEKLFF.

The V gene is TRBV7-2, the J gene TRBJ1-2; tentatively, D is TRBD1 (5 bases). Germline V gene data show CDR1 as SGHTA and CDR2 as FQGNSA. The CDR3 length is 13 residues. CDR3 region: CANWEGKDYGYTF. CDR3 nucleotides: TGTGCTAACTGGGAGGGGAAGGACTATGGCTACACCTTC.

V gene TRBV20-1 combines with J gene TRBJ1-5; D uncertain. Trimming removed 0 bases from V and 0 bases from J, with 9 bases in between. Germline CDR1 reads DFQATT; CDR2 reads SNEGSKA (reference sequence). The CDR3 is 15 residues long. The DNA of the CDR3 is TGCAGTGCTAGAGATGTCAGAGATAGCAATCAGCCCCAGCATTTT. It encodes CSARDVRDSNQPQHF.